This TCR beta chain was sequenced for a study of T cell responses to AZD1222 COVID-19 vaccine. Findings and limits, study-wide: Recipients of two AZD1222 doses showed rising Spike-specific TCR breadth and depth. White British ancestry dominated among donors, who included more females, and clonal diversity was possibly underestimated.

The protocol was immunoSEQ multiplex PCR, while the TCRdb copy is restricted to in-frame clones and leaves out a portion. The sample carries approximately 100,000 clones, approximately 89% recorded once. The germline gives CDR1 MNHEY, CDR2 SVGAGI. This CDR3 spans 15 amino acids. With 2 bases removed from V and 2 bases from J, the gap between germline ends came to 9 bases. This clone is a singleton in its sample. What it binds is unknown. Sequencing used peripheral blood, obtained 28 days after the second AZD1222 dose. V gene TRBV6-5 combines with J gene TRBJ1-4; the D is unclear. This sequence originates from an adult who received the AZD1222 COVID-19 vaccine. The CDR3 region has the DNA TGTGCCAGCAGTTACGGAGGGAGGACTAATGAAAAACTGTTTTTT. The encoded protein is CASSYGGRTNEKLFF.